This TCR beta chain emerged from a study of T cell repertoires in cytomegalovirus infection. Study context: Through public TCR beta signatures, both CMV infection and matching HLA type were indicated. Study conclusions and caveats: CMV carriers with the relevant HLA were identified by cumulative public TCR beta family frequency. HLA-C-restricted CMV-specific TCR beta clonotypes were dominant in the ex vivo response.

This clonotype was counted only a few times. Its antigen is currently unknown. Via MiXCR, TCRdb re-called the reads, giving one row per CDR3 protein. The sample has some 280,000 distinct CDR3 sequences, about 13% seen once; the top ten hold around 9%. V shed 6 bases and J shed 5 bases, with 20 bases lying between them. CDR1 and CDR2 from the germline V gene are DFQATT and SNEGSKA (reference sequence). There are 15 residues in the CDR3. This TCR was sampled from a human donor in good health (CMV status not recorded). Some clones in this sample may be carry-over from other donors' samples. V gene TRBV20-1 combines with J gene TRBJ2-1; D tentatively fits TRBD1 or TRBD2 (6 bases each). Source material: PBMCs. In DNA, the CDR3 is TGCAGTGCCCAGGGGCTAGCGCCGGTCGACAATGAGCAGTTCTTC. It yields the protein CSAQGLAPVDNEQFF.